Listed below are T cell receptor beta chains from one sample, sequenced in a study of T cell repertoires in cytomegalovirus infection. TCRdb independently ran MiXCR on the reads; one entry per CDR3 protein. The repertoire holds about 310,000 distinct CDR3 sequences, with around 25% as singletons. These receptors' targets are unknown. The sample was cultured PBMCs, taken from culture after CMV antigen stimulation. These receptors were taken from a human donor in good health (CMV status not recorded). Some clones in this sample may be carry-over from other donors' samples. Each CDR3 is given with its conserved first and last residue. The order of the fields is V gene, D gene, clone size, J gene, CDR3 DNA, CDR3 protein. A D gene is named only where the DNA matches it firmly. Clone size is shown for a subset of rows, as once, few, many or a class of expanded clone.

V: TRBV7-9; D: NA; size: NA; J: TRBJ1-4; DNA: TGTGCCAGCAGCTTATACGGTGGGGCCGAGGGAGGAAGTGAAAAACTGTTTTTT; CDR3: CASSLYGGAEGGSEKLFF
V: TRBV29-1; D: NA; size: few; J: TRBJ2-1; DNA: TGCAGCGTGACTAAATCCTACAATGAGCAGTTCTTC; CDR3: CSVTKSYNEQFF
V: TRBV2; D: NA; size: NA; J: TRBJ2-1; DNA: TGTGCCAGCAGTGAACCATACGACGGCTACAATGAGCAGTTCTTC; CDR3: CASSEPYDGYNEQFF
V: TRBV7-3; D: TRBD1; size: NA; J: TRBJ2-7; DNA: TGTGCCAGCAGCCTCGACCCCCCCTACTCCGGGACAGGGGGCAAACAGTACTTC; CDR3: CASSLDPPYSGTGGKQYF
V: TRBV15; D: NA; size: few; J: TRBJ1-5; DNA: TGTGCCACCAGCAGAGATAAGGCAGGGAATCAGCCCCAGCATTTT; CDR3: CATSRDKAGNQPQHF
V: TRBV6-2/TRBV6-3; D: TRBD2; size: few; J: TRBJ2-2; DNA: TGTGCCAGCACTTTTCCCCCCTGGACTAGCGGGCTAACGAACACCGGGGAGCTGTTTTTT; CDR3: CASTFPPWTSGLTNTGELFF
V: TRBV12-3/TRBV12-4; D: TRBD1; size: NA; J: TRBJ1-1; DNA: TGTGCCAGCAGTTTCTCTCAGGGGGAGAGCACTGAAGCTTTCTTT; CDR3: CASSFSQGESTEAFF
V: TRBV7-8; D: TRBD2; size: many; J: TRBJ2-1; DNA: TGTGCCAGCAGCTCCGTAGCGGGAGGGTTTTACAATGAGCAGTTCTTC; CDR3: CASSSVAGGFYNEQFF
V: TRBV7-9; D: TRBD1; size: many; J: TRBJ1-2; DNA: TGTGCCAGCAGCTTAATCGCTTACGAAACAGGGGCGAGCTATGGCTACACCTTC; CDR3: CASSLIAYETGASYGYTF
V: TRBV6-1; D: NA; size: many; J: TRBJ2-2; DNA: TGTGCCAGCAGTGAAGTCGCCACCGGGGAGCTGTTTTTT; CDR3: CASSEVATGELFF
V: TRBV27; D: NA; size: NA; J: TRBJ1-5; DNA: TGTGCCAGCAGTTTTGCTCGAAATCAGCCCCAGCATTTT; CDR3: CASSFARNQPQHF
V: TRBV11-3; D: NA; size: NA; J: TRBJ1-1; DNA: TGTGCCAGCAGCTTTAATGGGGGGGCGTGGGAGGACACTGAAGCTTTCTTT; CDR3: CASSFNGGAWEDTEAFF
V: TRBV11-3; D: NA; size: many; J: TRBJ1-5; DNA: TGTGCCAGCAGCTTAGGTCCAGGGGATCAGCCCCAGCATTTT; CDR3: CASSLGPGDQPQHF
V: TRBV7-6; D: NA; size: NA; J: TRBJ1-3; DNA: TGTGCCAGCAGCCCACAGGTCTCTGGAAACACCATATATTTT; CDR3: CASSPQVSGNTIYF
V: TRBV7-3; D: TRBD2; size: NA; J: TRBJ2-1; DNA: TGTGCCAGCAGCCAGGGACTAGCGGGATCAAGGAGCGAGCAGTTCTTC; CDR3: CASSQGLAGSRSEQFF
V: TRBV7-8; D: NA; size: many; J: TRBJ1-2; DNA: TGTGCCAGCAGCTTAGCCCTGCGGAGTGGCTACACCTTC; CDR3: CASSLALRSGYTF
V: TRBV6-2/TRBV6-3; D: NA; size: few; J: TRBJ2-1; DNA: TGTGCCAGCAGAGTGGAGAGGGAAGGGTTCTACAATGAGCAGTTCTTC; CDR3: CASRVEREGFYNEQFF
V: TRBV5-4; D: NA; size: NA; J: TRBJ2-3; DNA: TGTGCCAGCAGCTACGTCACAGATACGCAGTATTTT; CDR3: CASSYVTDTQYF
V: TRBV7-2; D: TRBD2; size: many; J: TRBJ2-1; DNA: TGTGCCAGCAGTTTCACACTAGCGGGGGGGGGGAATGAGCAGTTCTTC; CDR3: CASSFTLAGGGNEQFF
V: TRBV7-2; D: TRBD1; size: many; J: TRBJ1-2; DNA: TGTGCCAGCAGCTTAGGGAACAGGGGCGAGGGCTACACCTTC; CDR3: CASSLGNRGEGYTF
V: TRBV4-1; D: TRBD2; size: NA; J: TRBJ2-1; DNA: TGCGCCAGCCGATCGTTGGGCGGGAGAAATAGCGATGAGCAGTTCTTC; CDR3: CASRSLGGRNSDEQFF
V: TRBV29-1; D: NA; size: NA; J: TRBJ2-1; DNA: TGCAGCGTTGAAGATCTGAGGTCTAGCCCTATTTTC; CDR3: CSVEDLRSSPIF
V: TRBV29-1; D: NA; size: NA; J: TRBJ1-1; DNA: TGCAGCGTAGGACGACAGCCGAACACTGAAGCTTTCTTT; CDR3: CSVGRQPNTEAFF
V: TRBV15; D: TRBD2; size: NA; J: TRBJ2-1; DNA: TGTGCCACCAGCAGGACCCTAGCGGAGGACAATGAGCAGTTCTTC; CDR3: CATSRTLAEDNEQFF
V: TRBV7-2; D: TRBD2; size: few; J: TRBJ2-3; DNA: TGTGCCATAGGACGGGGGACTAGCGGGAGACGTACGCAGTATTTT; CDR3: CAIGRGTSGRRTQYF
V: TRBV15; D: TRBD1; size: NA; J: TRBJ1-6; DNA: TGTGCCACCAGCCGCGGACAGGATAGGAATTCACCCCTCCACTTT; CDR3: CATSRGQDRNSPLHF
V: TRBV12-3/TRBV12-4; D: NA; size: NA; J: TRBJ1-1; DNA: TGTGCCAGCAGTGGGCAGACGAACACTGAAGCTTTCTTT; CDR3: CASSGQTNTEAFF
V: TRBV7-2; D: NA; size: NA; J: TRBJ2-5; DNA: TGTGCCAGCAGCTCCTACCGCCAAGAGACCCAGTACTTC; CDR3: CASSSYRQETQYF